The 13 T cell receptor beta chains below all came from one sample that was sequenced in a study of OX40 agonist ivuxolimab in advanced cancers. The method was immunoSEQ multiplex PCR; TCRdb's version includes in-frame clones alone and lacks a portion of them. This sample has more than 45,000 clones; about 87% occur once, and the top ten carry about 3.5%. Sequencing was performed on CD4+ or CD8+ T cells sorted from blood, taken in a trial of the OX40 agonist ivuxolimab. The source is an adult with an advanced solid tumor such as melanoma, head and neck, liver or kidney cancer.

V gene TRBV18 combines with J gene TRBJ1-1; no clear D gene. Germline assignment: CDR1 KGHSH and CDR2 LQKENI. V lost 4 bases and J lost 0, with 9 bases in between. This CDR3 comprises 14 residues. The CDR3 coding sequence is TGTGCCAGCTCACATCAGCCATTGAACACTGAAGCTTTCTTT. This translates into CASSHQPLNTEAFF.

J is TRBJ1-2 and V is TRBV19; possibly TRBD1 for D (5 bases). V was clipped by 5 bases and J by 4 bases, with 17 bases between them. The CDR3 has 15 amino acids. The V gene's germline CDR1 is LNHDA and CDR2 SQIVND (reference sequence). CDR3 in amino acids: CASSLSVSGGYGYTF. The CDR3 bases are TGTGCCAGTAGTCTGTCCGTCTCCGGGGGCTATGGCTACACCTTC. Filled out from reference TRBV19 and TRBJ1-2, the complete variable domain reads DGGITQSPKYLFRKEGQNVTLSCEQNLNHDAMYWYRQDPGQGLRLIYYSQIVNDFQKGDIAEGYSVSREKKESFPLTVTSAQKNPTAFYLCASSLSVSGGYGYTFGSGTRLTVV.

The chain is built from TRBV5-1 and TRBJ2-2; TRBD2 aligns across 7 bases. The length of the CDR3 is 16 residues. Per germline, CDR1 SGHRS and CDR2 YFSETQ. V shed 0 bases, J shed 2 bases, and the junction held 4 bases outside the gene matches. The DNA of the CDR3 is TGCGCCAGCAGCTTGGTTACTAGCGCCAACACCGGGGAGCTGTTTTTT. It specifies CASSLVTSANTGELFF.

The rearrangement links TRBV6-6 to TRBJ2-7, with a tentative D call TRBD2 (5 bases). Germline CDR1 MNHNY, CDR2 SVGAGI (reference sequence). With 0 bases removed from V and 7 bases from J, the gap between germline ends came to 16 bases. This CDR3 has 15 amino acids. CDR3 nucleotides: TGTGCCAGCAGTTACTCGGCTCAAGCTTCGGGGGAGCAGTACTTC. It is translated as CASSYSAQASGEQYF.

The rearrangement links TRBV7-6 to TRBJ2-1, with D possibly matching TRBD2 (5 bases). Germline-derived CDR1 and CDR2 are SGHVS and FNYEAQ. Trimming took off 6 bases at V and 7 bases at J, with 13 bases between the two ends. The CDR3 length is 13 residues. The CDR3 coding sequence is TGTGCCAGCAGAACCTTCGGGGAAAATGAGCAGTTCTTC. It codes for CASRTFGENEQFF. The full variable domain, its missing parts supplied by reference TRBV7-6 and TRBJ2-1, is GAGVSQSPRYKVTKRGQDVALRCDPISGHVSLYWYRQALGQGPEFLTYFNYEAQQDKSGLPNDRFSAERPEGSISTLTIQRTEQRDSAMYRCASRTFGENEQFFGPGTRLTVL.

This chain uses TRBV18 with TRBJ2-1, with D perhaps TRBD1 (5 bases). Germline V lookup: CDR1 KGHSH, CDR2 LQKENI. Trimming took off 8 bases at V and 1 base at J, with 12 bases between the two ends. The CDR3 covers 14 residues. CDR3 loop: CASADRFSYNEQFF. The CDR3 DNA sequence: TGTGCCAGCGCCGACAGATTTTCCTACAATGAGCAGTTCTTC.

The chain couples TRBV7-8 to TRBJ2-3; D is possibly TRBD2 (6 bases). The V and J ends lost 5 bases and 10 bases respectively, with 22 bases between them. This CDR3 is 15 amino acids long. Germline CDR1 SGHVS, CDR2 FQNEAQ. The CDR3 here is CASSARDSPVGAQYF. The CDR3 bases are TGTGCCAGCAGCGCCCGGGACTCGCCCGTTGGTGCGCAGTATTTT.

This sequence joins TRBV11-3 and TRBJ2-3; a weak D match, TRBD2 (6 bases). Germline V gene sequence: CDR1 SGHNT, CDR2 YENEEA. The germline V and J ends were trimmed by 1 base and 1 base, with 6 bases remaining between them. The CDR3 is 14 amino acids. CDR3 sequence reads: CASSLGLGTDTQYF. For the CDR3, the DNA is TGTGCCAGCAGCTTAGGACTAGGCACAGATACGCAGTATTTT.

The gene calls are TRBV6-5 and TRBJ1-2; 11 nucleotides align to TRBD1. This CDR3 comprises 15 residues. Trimming removed 4 bases from V and 4 bases from J; junction bases left unmatched: 5. Germline CDR1 MNHEY, CDR2 SVGAGI. The CDR3 is CASSSPGQGGYGYTF. CDR3 bases: TGTGCCAGCAGTTCCCCGGGACAGGGGGGCTATGGCTACACCTTC.

This sequence joins TRBV5-1 and TRBJ2-5; D perhaps matches TRBD1 (5 bases). V lost 0 bases and J 13 bases, leaving 19 bases between the germline ends. This CDR3 spans 14 amino acids. Germline V gene data show CDR1 as SGHRS and CDR2 as YFSETQ. CDR3 loop: CASSLAPEQGLAYF. The CDR3 DNA follows: TGCGCCAGCAGCTTGGCCCCAGAGCAGGGTTTGGCGTACTTC.

This sequence joins TRBV19 and TRBJ2-3; TRBD2 might be the D (6 bases). The length of the CDR3 is 15 residues. Germline V lookup: CDR1 LNHDA, CDR2 SQIVND (reference sequence). The V end lost 7 bases, the J end lost 0 bases, and 14 bases lay between the germline ends. The CDR3 nucleotides are TGTGCCAGTAACGGGGGACTTGGGAGCACAGATACGCAGTATTTT. As protein: CASNGGLGSTDTQYF.

The rearrangement uses TRBV12-5 and TRBJ2-2; 14 bases align to TRBD2. J gave up 4 bases and V 11 bases, and 21 bases lay outside the gene matches. There are 20 residues in the CDR3. Germline V gene lookup returns CDR1 LGHNT and CDR2 FRNRAP. The CDR3 loop reads CAEGWDSVGLAGGCTGELFF. DNA of the CDR3: TGTGCTGAGGGTTGGGACTCGGTAGGACTAGCGGGAGGTTGCACCGGGGAGCTGTTTTTT.

The chain is built from TRBV7-8 and TRBJ2-5; either TRBD1 or TRBD2 may supply D (6 bases each). Germline CDR1 and CDR2: SGHVS and FQNEAQ. The CDR3 has 15 amino acids. V gave up 1 base and J gave up 5 bases, with 14 bases separating them. The CDR3 DNA reads TGTGCCAGCAGCTTAGTGTCCGGGGGCGCGGAGACCCAGTACTTC. Protein: CASSLVSGGAETQYF.